This T cell receptor (beta chain) was observed in a study of early T cells in non-severe SARS-CoV-2 infection. About the study: RNA in bulk from unsorted whole blood was sequenced, and chains were unpaired.

Germline-derived CDR1 and CDR2 are MDHEN and SYDVKM. V lost 5 bases and J lost 0, with 11 bases in between. The CDR3 extends over 15 amino acids. Regarding the study as a whole: Using VDJdb, the matching emphasized anti-spike CD8 responses while missing private and CD4 specificities.

On this clonotype itself: Antigen unknown.

The TCR library protocol was used to attach unique molecular identifiers. These identifiers were attached to individual cDNA molecules. TCRdb re-derived calls from the 5' RACE reads in MiXCR, one entry per CDR3 protein. The sample carries about 55,000 distinct CDR3 sequences, 8% to 9% recorded once. Specimen: whole blood. This receptor was taken from an adult who was a healthcare worker with PCR-confirmed SARS-CoV-2 infection or an uninfected control (not recorded which). V is TRBV28 and J is TRBJ2-1; D unresolved. CDR3 sequence reads: CASSLIGSSYNEQFF. In nucleotides, the CDR3 is TGTGCCAGCAGTCTGATTGGAAGCTCCTACAATGAGCAGTTCTTC.